This TCR beta chain was found in a study of OX40 agonist ivuxolimab in advanced cancers. Overall study: Patients were infused with ivuxolimab every 2 weeks at 0.01 to 10 mg/kg. Patients with hepatocellular carcinoma, melanoma, renal cell or head and neck cancer made up the dose-escalation patients.

Notes on this clone: The target antigen is unknown.

Study outcomes and limitations: Averaging showed that CD8+ T cells had more expanded clones than CD4+ did.

Produced via immunoSEQ multiplex PCR; TCRdb's table is partial and in-frame only. This sample carries roughly 60,000 clones, 75% to 90% of them seen once, and the ten largest clones take about 2%. The germline V gene has CDR1 MDHEN and CDR2 SYDVKM. V shed 7 bases and J shed 7 bases, with 26 bases lying between them. The CDR3 length is 16 residues. This sequence originates from an adult with an advanced solid tumor such as melanoma, head and neck, liver or kidney cancer. The specimen was CD4+ or CD8+ T cells sorted from blood, collected in a trial of the OX40 agonist ivuxolimab. V gene TRBV28 combines with J gene TRBJ2-7, with D uncertain. The chain's CDR3 is CASTRARTGSRGEQYF. CDR3 bases: TGTGCCAGCACCAGAGCCCGGACGGGCTCGCGTGGTGAGCAGTACTTC.